The source of this T cell receptor beta chain is a study of cytomegalovirus exposure and HLA in healthy donors. Notes on this clone: The antigen remains unidentified.

Method: immunoSEQ multiplex PCR; TCRdb's copy keeps in-frame clones and lacks some. The repertoire consists of tens of thousands of clones, with more than 80% occurring once and the leading ten covering roughly 1.2%. Study-level results: Most observed TCR sequences were rare, whereas some public TCRs were detected in many donors. Researchers counted some 150 TCR beta chains as cytomegalovirus-associated. In vitro, a few CMV-associated chains proved specific for CMV antigens. First-cohort TCR clusters tended to co-occur in the approximately 130 validation repertoires, a later analysis found.

The sequenced sample was PBMCs. The origin of this receptor is a young woman in good health and CMV-seronegative.

The CDR3 sequence: CASSPGLFYGYTF. The CDR3 DNA is TGTGCCAGCAGCCCAGGACTTTTCTATGGCTACACCTTC. V is TRBV27 and J is TRBJ1-2; D is unresolved. V was cut by 6 bases and J by 4 bases, with 12 bases left in between. Germline loops: CDR1 MNHEY, CDR2 SMNVEV (reference sequence). This CDR3 contains 13 residues.